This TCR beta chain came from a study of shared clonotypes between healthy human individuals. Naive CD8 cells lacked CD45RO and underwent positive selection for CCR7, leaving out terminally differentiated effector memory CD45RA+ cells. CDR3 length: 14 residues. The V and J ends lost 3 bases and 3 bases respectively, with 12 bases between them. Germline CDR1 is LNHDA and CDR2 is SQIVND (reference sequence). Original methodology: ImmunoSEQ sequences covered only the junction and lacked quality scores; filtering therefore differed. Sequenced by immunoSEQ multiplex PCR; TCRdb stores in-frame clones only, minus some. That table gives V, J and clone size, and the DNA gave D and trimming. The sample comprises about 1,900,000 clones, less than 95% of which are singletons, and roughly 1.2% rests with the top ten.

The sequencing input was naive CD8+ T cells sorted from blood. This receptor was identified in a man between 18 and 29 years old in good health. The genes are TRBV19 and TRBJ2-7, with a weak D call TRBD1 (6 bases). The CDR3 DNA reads TGTGCCAGTAGTATTGACAGGCCCGGCTACGAGCAGTACTTC. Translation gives CASSIDRPGYEQYF.